The 5 T cell receptor beta chains below were found in one sample sequenced in a study of blood T cell repertoires in COVID-19. TCRdb's table, derived via immunoSEQ multiplex PCR, lists solely in-frame clones and lacks some. The sample yields about 170,000 clones, over 85% seen once. The specimen sequenced was peripheral blood. The source is a woman aged 50 to 65 with acute or convalescent COVID-19.

Turning to this clone: Other nucleotide sequences from this sample produce the same CDR3. This chain links TRBV27 with TRBJ2-7; 11 nucleotides align to TRBD1. The CDR3 is 14 amino acids. V shed 5 bases and J 4 bases; nucleotides not matched to a gene: 4. Germline V gives CDR1 MNHEY, CDR2 SMNVEV (reference sequence). The CDR3 DNA sequence: TGTGCCAGCAGTCCGGGGACAGGGGGGTACGAGCAGTACTTC. Protein: CASSPGTGGYEQYF.

This chain uses TRBV12-3 or TRBV12-4 with TRBJ1-1; 8 bases map to TRBD1. This CDR3 is 13 amino acids long. With V trimmed by 6 bases and J by 4 bases, 4 bases remained unmatched. The chain's CDR3 is CASRRTGTTEAFF. CDR3 in DNA: TGTGCCAGCAGAAGGACAGGGACCACTGAAGCTTTCTTT.

J is TRBJ2-1 and V is TRBV24-1, with D possibly matching TRBD2 (7 bases). Trimming pared 1 base from V and 9 bases from J, leaving 15 bases between. CDR1 and CDR2 (germline): KGHDR, SFDVKD. The CDR3 contains 15 residues. The CDR3 nucleotides are TGTGCCACCAGTGATTTCGGCCGGGGGGCGGGTGAGCAGTTCTTC. This encodes CATSDFGRGAGEQFF.

The chain combines TRBV7-2 with TRBJ2-7, with 9 bases aligning to TRBD1. CDR1 is SGHTA, CDR2 FQGNSA, per germline. V gave up 4 bases and J gave up 5 bases; unmatched junction bases: 6. The CDR3 totals 14 residues. CDR3 sequence reads: CASSYGTGLNEQYF. In DNA, the CDR3 is TGTGCCAGCAGCTACGGGACAGGGTTGAACGAGCAGTACTTC.

The chain recombines TRBV7-2 with TRBJ1-3; D ambiguous. The V gene lost 5 bases and the J gene lost 1 base, with 18 bases spanning the gap. Per germline, CDR1 SGHTA and CDR2 FQGNSA. This CDR3 is 17 amino acids long. The DNA for the CDR3 is TGTGCCAGCAGCCCTTCGAGGGCAGCCATGTCTGGAAACACCATATATTTT. It yields the protein CASSPSRAAMSGNTIYF. Supplemented by reference TRBV7-2 and TRBJ1-3, the full variable domain reads GAGVSQSPSNKVTEKGKDVELRCDPISGHTALYWYRQSLGQGLEFLIYFQGNSAPDKSGLPSDRFSAERTGGSVSTLTIQRTQQEDSAVYLCASSPSRAAMSGNTIYFGEGSWLTVV.